This record looks at one TCR beta chain sequence and its context. In Cohort 3, a recovered donor had either two negative PCRs, clearance, or symptom resolution. This sample stems from a study of blood T cell repertoires in COVID-19. The authors' processing: Nucleated cell number was recorded as an estimate derived from reference gene primer amplification. Here immunoSEQ multiplex PCR was the method, and the copy in TCRdb shows in-frame clones only, minus some. D and trimming were read from the DNA, whereas the V and J calls and clone size are those reported in that table. Of roughly 250,000 clones in the sample, around nine tenths were seen once. Sequenced input: PBMCs or T cells enriched from blood (not recorded which). This receptor was taken from a woman aged 45-65 years who had recovered from COVID-19.

The CDR3 sequence is CASSRNPLDRVFLFF. For the CDR3, the DNA is TGTGCCAGCAGTCGGAACCCCTTAGACAGGGTTTTTCTGTTCTTC. The rearrangement links TRBV6-5 to TRBJ2-1; TRBD1 matches at 7 bases. Germline CDR1 reads MNHEY; CDR2 reads SVGAGI. The V and J ends lost 5 bases and 15 bases, in that order; junction bases with no gene match: 19. The CDR3 has 15 residues.